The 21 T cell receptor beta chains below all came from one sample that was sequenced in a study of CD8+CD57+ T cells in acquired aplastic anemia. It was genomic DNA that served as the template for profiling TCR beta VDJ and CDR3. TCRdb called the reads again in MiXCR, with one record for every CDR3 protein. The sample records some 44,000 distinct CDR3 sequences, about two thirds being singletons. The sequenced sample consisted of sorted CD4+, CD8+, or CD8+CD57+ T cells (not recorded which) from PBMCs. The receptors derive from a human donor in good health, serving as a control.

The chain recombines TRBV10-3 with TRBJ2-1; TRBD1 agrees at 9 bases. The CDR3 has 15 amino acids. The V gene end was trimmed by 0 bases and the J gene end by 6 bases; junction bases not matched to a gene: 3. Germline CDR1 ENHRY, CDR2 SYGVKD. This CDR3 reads CAISESGTGPNEQFF. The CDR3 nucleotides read TGTGCCATCAGTGAGTCGGGGACAGGGCCCAATGAGCAGTTCTTC.

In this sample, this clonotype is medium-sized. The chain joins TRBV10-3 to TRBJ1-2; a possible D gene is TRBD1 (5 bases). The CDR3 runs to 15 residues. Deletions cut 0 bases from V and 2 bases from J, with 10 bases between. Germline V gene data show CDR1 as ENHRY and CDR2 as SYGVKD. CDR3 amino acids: CAISESRQNNYGYTF. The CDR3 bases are TGTGCCATCAGTGAGTCCCGACAGAACAACTATGGCTACACCTTC.

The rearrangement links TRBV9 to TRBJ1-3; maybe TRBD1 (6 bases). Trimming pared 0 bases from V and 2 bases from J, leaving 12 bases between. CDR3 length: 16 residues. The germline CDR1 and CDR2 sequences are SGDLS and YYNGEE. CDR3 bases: TGTGCCAGCAGCGTAGCTACCGGGGGGCCTGGAAACACCATATATTTT. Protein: CASSVATGGPGNTIYF.

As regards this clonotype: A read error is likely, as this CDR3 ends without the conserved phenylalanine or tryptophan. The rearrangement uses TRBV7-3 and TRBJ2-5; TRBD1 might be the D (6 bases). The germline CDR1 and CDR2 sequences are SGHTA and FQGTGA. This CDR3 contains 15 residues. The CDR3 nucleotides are TGTGCTAGCAGCTTATCCCCAGGGGTAGGGGAGACCCAGTACTCC. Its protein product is CASSLSPGVGETQYS.

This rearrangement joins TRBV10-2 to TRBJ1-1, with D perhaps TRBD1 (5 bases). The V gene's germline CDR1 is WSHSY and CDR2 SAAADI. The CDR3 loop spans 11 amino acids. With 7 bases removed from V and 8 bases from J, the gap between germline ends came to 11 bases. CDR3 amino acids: CASNGAGEAFF. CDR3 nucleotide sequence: TGCGCCAGCAATGGGGCAGGAGAAGCTTTCTTT.

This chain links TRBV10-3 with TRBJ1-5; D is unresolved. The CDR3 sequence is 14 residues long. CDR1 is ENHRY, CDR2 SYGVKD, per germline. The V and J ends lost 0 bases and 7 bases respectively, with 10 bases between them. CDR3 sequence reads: CAISESRTEQPQHF. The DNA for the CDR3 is TGTGCCATCAGTGAGTCGAGGACGGAACAGCCCCAGCATTTT.

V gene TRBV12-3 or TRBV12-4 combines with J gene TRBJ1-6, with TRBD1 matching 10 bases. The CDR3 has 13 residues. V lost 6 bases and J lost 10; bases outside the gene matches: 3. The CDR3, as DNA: TGTGCCAGCAGAGGGACAGGGGTCTCACCCCTCCACTTT. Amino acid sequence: CASRGTGVSPLHF.

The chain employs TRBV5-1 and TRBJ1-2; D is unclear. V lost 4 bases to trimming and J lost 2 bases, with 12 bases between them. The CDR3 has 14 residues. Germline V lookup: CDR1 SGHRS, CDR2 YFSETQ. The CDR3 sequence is CASSNLPANYGYTF. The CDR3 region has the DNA TGCGCCAGCAGCAACCTGCCAGCGAACTATGGCTACACCTTC.

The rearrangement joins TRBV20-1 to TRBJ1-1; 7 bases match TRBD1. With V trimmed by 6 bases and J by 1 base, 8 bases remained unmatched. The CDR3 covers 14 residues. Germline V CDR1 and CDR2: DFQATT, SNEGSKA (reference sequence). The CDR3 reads CSANDRAANTEAFF. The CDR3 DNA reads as TGCAGTGCCAACGACAGGGCCGCGAACACTGAAGCTTTCTTT.

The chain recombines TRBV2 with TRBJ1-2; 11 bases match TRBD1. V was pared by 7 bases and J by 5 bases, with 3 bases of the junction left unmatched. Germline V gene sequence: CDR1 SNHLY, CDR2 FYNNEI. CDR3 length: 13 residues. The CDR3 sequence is CASKDRGLYGYTF. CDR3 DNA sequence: TGTGCCAGCAAGGACAGGGGGCTATATGGCTACACCTTC.

The CDR3 here is CASMTGETQYF. The CDR3 nucleotides are TGTGCCAGTATGACCGGGGAGACCCAGTACTTC. This chain connects TRBV7-2 to TRBJ2-5; D gene ambiguous. This CDR3 is built from 11 residues. Germline CDR1 and CDR2: SGHTA and FQGNSA. The germline V and J ends were trimmed by 9 bases and 5 bases, with 10 bases remaining between them.

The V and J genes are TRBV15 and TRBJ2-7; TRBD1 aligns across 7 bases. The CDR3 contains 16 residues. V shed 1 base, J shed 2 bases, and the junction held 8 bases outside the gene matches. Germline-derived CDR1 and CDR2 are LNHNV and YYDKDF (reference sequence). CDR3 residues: CATSRAAGTATYEQYF. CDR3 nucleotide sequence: TGTGCCACCAGCAGAGCCGCCGGGACAGCTACCTACGAGCAGTACTTC.

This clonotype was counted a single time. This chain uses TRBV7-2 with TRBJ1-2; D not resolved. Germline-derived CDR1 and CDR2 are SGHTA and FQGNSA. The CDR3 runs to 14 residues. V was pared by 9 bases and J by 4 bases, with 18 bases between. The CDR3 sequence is CASNLSPGSYGYTF. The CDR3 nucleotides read TGTGCCAGTAACCTCTCCCCGGGAAGCTATGGCTACACCTTC.

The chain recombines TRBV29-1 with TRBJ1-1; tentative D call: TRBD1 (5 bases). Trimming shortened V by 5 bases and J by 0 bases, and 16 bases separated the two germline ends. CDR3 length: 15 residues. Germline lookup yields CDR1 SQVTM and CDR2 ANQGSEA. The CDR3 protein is CSVLRSGLMNTEAFF. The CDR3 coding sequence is TGCAGCGTTTTGAGGTCGGGACTCATGAACACTGAAGCTTTCTTT.

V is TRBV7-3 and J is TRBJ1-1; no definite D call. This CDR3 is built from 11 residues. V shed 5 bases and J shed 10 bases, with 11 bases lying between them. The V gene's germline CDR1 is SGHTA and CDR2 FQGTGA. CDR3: CASSQAAGAFF. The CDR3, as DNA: TGTGCCAGCAGCCAGGCGGCTGGAGCTTTCTTT.

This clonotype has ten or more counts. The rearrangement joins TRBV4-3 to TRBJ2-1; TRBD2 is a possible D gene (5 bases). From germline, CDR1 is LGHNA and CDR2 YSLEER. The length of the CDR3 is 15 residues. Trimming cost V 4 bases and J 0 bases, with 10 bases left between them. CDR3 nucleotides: TGCGCCAGCAGCCGAGGCGCGGGCTCCTACAATGAGCAGTTCTTC. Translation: CASSRGAGSYNEQFF.

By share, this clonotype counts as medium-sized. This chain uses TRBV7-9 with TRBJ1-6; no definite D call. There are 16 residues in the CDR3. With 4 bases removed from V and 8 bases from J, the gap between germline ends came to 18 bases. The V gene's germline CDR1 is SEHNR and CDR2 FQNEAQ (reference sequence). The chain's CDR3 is CASSSSGGSLDSPLHF. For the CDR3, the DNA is TGTGCCAGCAGCTCCAGTGGTGGCAGTCTCGATTCACCCCTCCACTTT. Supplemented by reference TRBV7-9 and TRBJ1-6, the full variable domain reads DTGVSQNPRHKITKRGQNVTFRCDPISEHNRLYWYRQTLGQGPEFLTYFQNEAQLEKSRLLSDRFSAERPKGSFSTLEIQRTEQGDSAMYLCASSSSGGSLDSPLHFGNGTRLTVT.

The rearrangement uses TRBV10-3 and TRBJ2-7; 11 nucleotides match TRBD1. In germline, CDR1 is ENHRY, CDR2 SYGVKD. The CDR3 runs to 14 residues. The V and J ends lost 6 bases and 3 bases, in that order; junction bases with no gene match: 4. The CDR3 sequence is CAIRGTGGHYEQYF. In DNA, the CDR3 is TGTGCCATCAGGGGGACAGGGGGGCACTACGAGCAGTACTTC.

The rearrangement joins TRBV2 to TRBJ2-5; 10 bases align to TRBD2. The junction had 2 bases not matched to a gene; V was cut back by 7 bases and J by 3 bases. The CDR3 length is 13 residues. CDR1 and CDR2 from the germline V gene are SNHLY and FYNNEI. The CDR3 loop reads CASILAGKETQYF. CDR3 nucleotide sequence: TGTGCCAGCATACTAGCGGGAAAAGAGACCCAGTACTTC.

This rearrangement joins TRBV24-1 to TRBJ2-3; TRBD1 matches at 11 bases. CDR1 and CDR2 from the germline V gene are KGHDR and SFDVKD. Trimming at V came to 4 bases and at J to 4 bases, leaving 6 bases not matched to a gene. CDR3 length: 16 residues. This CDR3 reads CATSDRTGGEADTQYF. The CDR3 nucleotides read TGTGCCACCAGTGACCGGACAGGGGGCGAAGCAGATACGCAGTATTTT.

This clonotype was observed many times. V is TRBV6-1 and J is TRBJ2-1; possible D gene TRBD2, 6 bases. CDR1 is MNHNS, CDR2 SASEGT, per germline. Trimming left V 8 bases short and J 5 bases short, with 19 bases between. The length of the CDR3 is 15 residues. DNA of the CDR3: TGTGCCAGCCGCCGTTGGTCGGGGGATCACAATGAGCAGTTCTTC. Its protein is CASRRWSGDHNEQFF.